This is a list of T cell receptor beta chains from one sample in a study of blood T cells in healthy people across ages. A single record per CDR3 protein comes from TCRdb applying MiXCR to the 5' RACE reads. The table records roughly 900,000 distinct CDR3 sequences, roughly 52% of them present only once. The source material was blood. These receptors all stem from a man aged 30 to 45 in good health. The CDR3 runs from the conserved cysteine through the conserved F or W. A D gene is named only where the DNA matches it firmly. Clone size is not always given. Where it is, it says once, few, many or a class for expanded clones.

size: .; V: TRBV27; D: .; J: TRBJ1-1; CDR3: CAVSRGLTEAFF; DNA: TGTGCCGTGAGCAGGGGCCTCACTGAAGCTTTCTTT
size: many; V: TRBV5-1; D: TRBD2; J: TRBJ2-1; CDR3: CASSLTAGGTAYNEQFF; DNA: TGCGCCAGCAGCTTAACAGCGGGGGGTACCGCCTACAATGAGCAGTTCTTC
size: .; V: TRBV3-1; D: TRBD1; J: TRBJ2-1; CDR3: CASSLRAGQGKVAWQFF; DNA: TGTGCCAGCAGCCTTCGGGCGGGACAGGGGAAAGTGGCTTGGCAGTTCTTC
size: .; V: TRBV11-2; D: TRBD1; J: TRBJ2-7; CDR3: CASSLGGTGARYEQYF; DNA: TGTGCCAGCAGCTTAGGAGGGACAGGGGCTCGGTACGAGCAGTACTTC
size: .; V: TRBV20-1; D: TRBD2; J: TRBJ2-7; CDR3: CSARDPSSGSLASYEQYF; DNA: TGCAGTGCTAGAGATCCCTCTAGCGGGAGCTTGGCCTCCTACGAGCAGTACTTC
size: .; V: TRBV20-1; D: .; J: TRBJ1-6; CDR3: CSARVGGSYNSPLHF; DNA: TGCAGTGCTAGAGTGGGGGGATCCTATAATTCACCCCTCCACTTT
size: .; V: TRBV4-1; D: .; J: TRBJ2-1; CDR3: CASSPTQYNEQFF; DNA: TGCGCCAGCAGCCCCACTCAGTACAATGAGCAGTTCTTC
size: .; V: TRBV24-1; D: TRBD1; J: TRBJ1-5; CDR3: CATRSQGALHQPQHF; DNA: TGTGCCACCCGCAGTCAGGGGGCTTTGCATCAGCCCCAGCATTTT
size: .; V: TRBV27; D: TRBD2; J: TRBJ2-7; CDR3: CASSFGTSGGRYEQYF; DNA: TGTGCCAGCAGTTTCGGGACTAGCGGGGGGCGCTACGAGCAGTACTTC
size: .; V: TRBV4-3; D: .; J: TRBJ1-2; CDR3: CASSQDVGLSYGYTF; DNA: TGCGCCAGCAGCCAAGATGTGGGACTAAGCTATGGCTACACCTTC
size: .; V: TRBV10-3; D: .; J: TRBJ1-1; CDR3: CAIRESTVNTEAFF; DNA: TGTGCCATCAGGGAGTCGACAGTTAACACTGAAGCTTTCTTT
size: .; V: TRBV7-2; D: .; J: TRBJ1-5; CDR3: CASSAVTDQPQHF; DNA: TGTGCCAGCAGCGCCGTGACAGATCAGCCCCAGCATTTT
size: few; V: TRBV20-1; D: TRBD2; J: TRBJ2-3; CDR3: CSAAGIAEGPSTDTQYF; DNA: TGCAGTGCAGCGGGGATAGCGGAGGGTCCTAGCACAGATACGCAGTATTTT
size: few; V: TRBV29-1; D: .; J: TRBJ1-2; CDR3: CSVEEGTPYGYTF; DNA: TGCAGCGTTGAAGAGGGGACACCCTATGGCTACACCTTC
size: .; V: TRBV3-1; D: TRBD1; J: TRBJ1-2; CDR3: CASSQELTGGYGYTF; DNA: TGTGCCAGCAGCCAAGAATTAACAGGGGGCTATGGCTACACCTTC
size: few; V: TRBV6-2/TRBV6-3; D: .; J: TRBJ1-1; CDR3: CASSYPRQEHTEAFF; DNA: TGTGCCAGCAGTTACCCGAGACAGGAGCACACTGAAGCTTTCTTT
size: .; V: TRBV7-8; D: .; J: TRBJ1-2; CDR3: CASSFVARGTYGYTF; DNA: TGTGCCAGCAGCTTCGTGGCGCGGGGGACCTATGGCTACACCTTC
size: .; V: TRBV4-1; D: .; J: TRBJ1-1; CDR3: CASSQGPATGGAFF; DNA: TGCGCCAGCAGCCAAGGTCCCGCTACCGGTGGAGCTTTCTTT